The clone carrying this TCR beta chain appeared many times. Its antigen is as yet unknown. This sample is part of a study of T cells in Graves' hyperthyroidism and ophthalmopathy. As for the study in general: Peripheral blood sampling occurred at initial diagnosis, before any treatment.

The TCR beta CDR3 regions underwent amplification using RNA transcripts as the source. The HTBI primer set drove a first-round RT-PCR of the TCR CDR3. TCRdb redid the calling of the multiplex PCR reads with MiXCR, one entry per CDR3 protein. The data show about 640,000 distinct CDR3 sequences, more than 20% seen once. The study, taken as a whole, reports: In the blood, most expanded thyroid clonotypes above 0.001 appeared as well.

This CDR3 is built from 13 residues. Trimming removed 4 bases from V and 3 bases from J, with 7 bases in between. CDR1 is MNHEY and CDR2 is SVGEGT in the germline V gene. Disease lasting under 3 months, a NOSPECS grade of at least 4, and a Clinical Activity Score of at least 3 were features of the ophthalmopathy patients. Lactation, pregnancy, other autoimmune disease or uncontrolled infection led to exclusion of patients. The sequenced sample consisted of blood. The TCR was taken from a man aged 25-45 years with Graves' ophthalmopathy. This chain uses TRBV6-2 or TRBV6-3 with TRBJ1-5; D may be TRBD1 (5 bases). CDR3 sequence (DNA): TGTGCCAGCAGTTGGGACCTCAATCAGCCCCAGCATTTT. Its translation is CASSWDLNQPQHF.